This T cell receptor beta chain was captured by sequencing in a study of blood T cell repertoires in COVID-19. About the research overall: There were acute and convalescent COVID-19 samples, and they came from the United States, Italy and Spain.

Authors' data handling: From reference gene primer amplification, estimates of nucleated cell counts were derived. Libraries were prepared by immunoSEQ multiplex PCR; TCRdb keeps only in-frame clonotypes and omits some of them. V and J calls and clone size are given by that table; D and trimming were obtained from the DNA. The table shows about 25,000 clones, with 80% to 90% occurring only once. The length of the CDR3 is 17 residues. In germline, CDR1 is SGHAT, CDR2 FQNNGV. V trimming: 0 bases; J trimming: 8 bases; junction bases outside the gene matches: 10. This chain uses TRBV11-2 with TRBJ2-3, with 11 bases fitting TRBD2. The sample taken for sequencing was peripheral blood. The source is a man aged 65 to 79 with acute or convalescent COVID-19. Here the CDR3 DNA reads TGTGCCAGCAGCTTAGACCCTAGCGGGGGGCTTGTGACTACGCAGTATTTT. Translating it yields CASSLDPSGGLVTTQYF.